This T cell receptor beta chain was profiled in a study of blood T cell repertoires in COVID-19 (dated by TCRdb to the early 2020s). For context, the study as a whole: Collaborator samples came from the United States, Italy and Spain and covered acute and convalescent phases of COVID-19. The prospective study material was composed of cDNA or gDNA derived from T cells, B-cell-depleted T cells, or PBMCs. Deeply sampled blood TCRbeta repertoires from subjects exposed to, actively infected with, or recovered from COVID-19 were included in the dataset. The repertoires were released in a freely available public database intended as a resource for research on the immune response to SARS-CoV-2. Samples were obtained from the ongoing ImmuneRACE study (first 160 participants) and from 1,254 subjects provided by 6 global collaborators. The sample metadata nearly always contained a de-identified subject ID, COVID-19 status, age in years and sex. Where HLA class I and class II types were available, the types were taken from metadata supplied by the sample provider, not from assay-based typing. Broad study findings and their caveats: Clinical and demographic metadata were provided uncurated, with the amount varying by source and participant.

As for this clone: It has no known antigen specificity. No quality values exist for individual bases; no much larger clone is one base distant.

One collaborating source in Seattle enrolled patients while the patients were actively infected and followed the patients over time throughout the course of disease. Whole blood was collected in K2EDTA tubes by collaborating institutions according to the institutions' own protocols. For TCRbeta analysis, collaborators shipped samples as frozen whole blood, isolated PBMCs, or DNA extracted from either of those sample types. Inclusive of the bounding cysteine and phenylalanine, the CDR3 is 15 residues long. Of all the DNA, just the CDR3 is kept, 45 bases in frame from base 1. The germline V gene supplies CDR1 MNHNS and CDR2 SASEGT. A distance of 10 bases separates the germline ends of V and J, which lose 0 bases and 4 bases respectively. TCRbeta CDR3 regions were amplified from genomic DNA using the immunoSEQ Assay, a bias-controlled multiplex PCR. On the authors' methods: The number of nucleated cells in each sample was estimated by amplification of reference gene primers within the assay. Sequence reads were collapsed and filtered to measure the absolute abundance of every unique TCRbeta CDR3 rearrangement. For each sample, productive Simpson clonality was calculated as the square root of Simpson's diversity index across productive rearrangements. The table comes from immuneACCESS by way of TCRdb, which keeps in-frame sequences with V and J called. Part of the clones is missing from these tables; in studies checked, under half for an unresolved V gene and the rest for unknown reasons. The DNA was the basis for D and trimming; V, J and clone size are from that table. The sample table contains 360,000 or so clones; only one count was recorded for over 85% of them. The ten largest clonotypes hold over 3.5% of the sample.

The material sequenced was peripheral blood. The source of this sequence is a woman in her fifties or sixties with COVID-19, enrolled during active disease. The rearrangement joined TRBV6-1 to TRBJ1-5; a confident D gene designation cannot be given. The CDR3 region reads CASSEALASNQPQHF. The sequenced DNA is TGTGCCAGCAGTGAAGCTCTCGCCAGTAATCAGCCCCAGCATTTT.